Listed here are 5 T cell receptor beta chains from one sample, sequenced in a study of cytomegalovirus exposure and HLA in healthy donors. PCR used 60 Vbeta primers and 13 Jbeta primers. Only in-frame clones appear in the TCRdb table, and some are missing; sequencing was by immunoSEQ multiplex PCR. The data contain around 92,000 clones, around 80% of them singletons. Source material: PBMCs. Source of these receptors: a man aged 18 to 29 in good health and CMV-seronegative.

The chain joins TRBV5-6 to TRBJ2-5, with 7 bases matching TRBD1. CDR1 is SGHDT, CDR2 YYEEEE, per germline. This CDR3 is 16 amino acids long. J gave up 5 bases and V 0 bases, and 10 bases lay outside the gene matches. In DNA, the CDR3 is TGTGCCAGCAGCTTGGGGACAGGTTACCAGAGGGAGACCCAGTACTTC. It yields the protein CASSLGTGYQRETQYF.

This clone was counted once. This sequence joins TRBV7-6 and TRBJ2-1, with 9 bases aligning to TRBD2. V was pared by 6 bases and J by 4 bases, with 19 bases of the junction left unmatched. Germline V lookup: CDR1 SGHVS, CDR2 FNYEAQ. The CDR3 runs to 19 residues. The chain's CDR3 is CASSLTSGPAVGPYNEQFF. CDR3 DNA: TGTGCCAGCAGTTTAACTAGCGGGCCAGCCGTTGGGCCTTACAATGAGCAGTTCTTC. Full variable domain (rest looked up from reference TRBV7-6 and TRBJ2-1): GAGVSQSPRYKVTKRGQDVALRCDPISGHVSLYWYRQALGQGPEFLTYFNYEAQQDKSGLPNDRFSAERPEGSISTLTIQRTEQRDSAMYRCASSLTSGPAVGPYNEQFFGPGTRLTVL.

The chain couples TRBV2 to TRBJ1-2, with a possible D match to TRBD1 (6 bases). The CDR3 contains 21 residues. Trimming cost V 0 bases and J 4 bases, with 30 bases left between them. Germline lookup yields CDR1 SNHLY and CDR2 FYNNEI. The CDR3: CASSEALFHRAKQGNGYGYTF. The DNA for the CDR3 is TGTGCCAGCAGTGAAGCACTCTTCCATAGGGCCAAGCAGGGGAACGGCTATGGCTACACCTTC.

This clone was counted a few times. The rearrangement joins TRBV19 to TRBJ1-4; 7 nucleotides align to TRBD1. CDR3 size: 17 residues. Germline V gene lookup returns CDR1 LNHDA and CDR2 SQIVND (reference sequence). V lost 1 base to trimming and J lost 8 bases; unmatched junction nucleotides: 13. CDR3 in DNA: TGTGCCAGTAGTATAGCGCTAACAGGGGTCGGGGAAGAAAAACTGTTTTTT. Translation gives CASSIALTGVGEEKLFF.

The DNA of the CDR3 is TGTGCCAGCAGCCCCCTGTGGACAGGTTCCACAGATACGCAGTATTTT. It specifies CASSPLWTGSTDTQYF. The chain couples TRBV7-2 to TRBJ2-3, with 7 bases matching TRBD1. Germline CDR1 and CDR2: SGHTA and FQGNSA. This CDR3 comprises 16 residues. J was trimmed by 2 bases and V by 5 bases; bases with no gene match: 10.